This T cell receptor beta chain was captured in a study of blood T cells in healthy people across ages. Next came a second PCR, run for roughly 6 to 11 cycles, which used a sample-barcoded 5' primer along with a J-beta primer mix. TCRdb independently ran MiXCR on the 5' RACE reads; one entry per CDR3 protein. The sample holds almost 300,000 distinct CDR3 sequences, around 29% seen once. The CDR3 loop spans 15 amino acids. V trimming: 5 bases; J trimming: 3 bases; junction bases outside the gene matches: 3. CDR1 is SGHTA and CDR2 is FQGTGA in the germline V gene. The clonotype was recovered from a woman between 65 and 79 years old in good health. The sequenced sample was blood. The chain couples TRBV7-3 to TRBJ2-3; 12 bases match TRBD2. CDR3 bases: TGTGCCAGCAGCGCGACTAGCGGGAGAACAGATACGCAGTATTTT. Residues: CASSATSGRTDTQYF.